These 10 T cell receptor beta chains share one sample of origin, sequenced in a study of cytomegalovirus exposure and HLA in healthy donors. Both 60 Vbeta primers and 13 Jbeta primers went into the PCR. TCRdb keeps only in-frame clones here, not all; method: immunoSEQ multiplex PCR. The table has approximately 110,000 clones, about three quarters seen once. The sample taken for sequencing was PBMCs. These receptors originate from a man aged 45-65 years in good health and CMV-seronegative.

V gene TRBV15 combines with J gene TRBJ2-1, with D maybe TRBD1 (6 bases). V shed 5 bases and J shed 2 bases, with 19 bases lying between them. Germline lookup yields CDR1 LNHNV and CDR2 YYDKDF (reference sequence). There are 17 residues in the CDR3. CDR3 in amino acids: CATSPKPAGATYNEQFF. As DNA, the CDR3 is TGTGCCACCAGCCCAAAACCCGCAGGGGCCACCTACAATGAGCAGTTCTTC.

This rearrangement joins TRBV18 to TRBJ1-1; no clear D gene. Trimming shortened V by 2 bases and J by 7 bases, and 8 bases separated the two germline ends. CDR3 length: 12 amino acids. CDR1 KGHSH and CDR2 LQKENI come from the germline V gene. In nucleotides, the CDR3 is TGTGCCAGCTCACCAATGAGTAATGAAGCTTTCTTT. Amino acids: CASSPMSNEAFF.

The CDR3: CASSYAAKGDGYTF. The CDR3 coding sequence is TGTGCCAGCAGTTACGCCGCCAAAGGAGATGGCTACACCTTC. The chain links TRBV6-5 to TRBJ1-2; D is uncertain. V was pared by 2 bases and J by 6 bases, with 13 bases between. CDR1 and CDR2 from the germline V gene are MNHEY and SVGAGI. CDR3 length: 14 amino acids.

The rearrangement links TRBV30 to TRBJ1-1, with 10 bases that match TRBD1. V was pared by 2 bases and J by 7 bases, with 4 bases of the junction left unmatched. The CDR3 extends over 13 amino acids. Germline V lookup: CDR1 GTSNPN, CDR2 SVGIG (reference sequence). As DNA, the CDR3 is TGTGCCTGGAGTAGACAGGGGGCGGTTGAAGCTTTCTTT. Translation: CAWSRQGAVEAFF.

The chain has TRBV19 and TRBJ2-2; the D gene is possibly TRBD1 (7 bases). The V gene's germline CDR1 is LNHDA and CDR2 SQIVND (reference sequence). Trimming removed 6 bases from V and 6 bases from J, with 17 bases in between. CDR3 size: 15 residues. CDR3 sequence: CASRTGQEGPGELFF. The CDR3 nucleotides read TGTGCCAGTAGAACAGGACAGGAGGGGCCCGGGGAGCTGTTTTTT.

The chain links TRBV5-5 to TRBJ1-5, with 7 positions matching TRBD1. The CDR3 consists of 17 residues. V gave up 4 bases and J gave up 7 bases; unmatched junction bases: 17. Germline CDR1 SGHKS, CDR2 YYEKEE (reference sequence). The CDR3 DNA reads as TGTGCCAGCAGCCCCTTATGGGGTACAGGGGTCCGGCAGCCCCAGCATTTT. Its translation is CASSPLWGTGVRQPQHF. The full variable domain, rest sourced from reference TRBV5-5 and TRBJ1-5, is DAGVTQSPTHLIKTRGQQVTLRCSPISGHKSVSWYQQVLGQGPQFIFQYYEKEERGRGNFPDRFSARQFPNYSSELNVNALLLGDSALYLCASSPLWGTGVRQPQHFGDGTRLSIL.

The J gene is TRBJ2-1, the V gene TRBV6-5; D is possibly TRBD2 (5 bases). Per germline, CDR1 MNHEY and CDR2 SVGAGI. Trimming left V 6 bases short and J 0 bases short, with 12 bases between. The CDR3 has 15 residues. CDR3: CASRPERSSYNEQFF. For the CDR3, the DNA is TGTGCCAGCAGGCCCGAGCGGAGCTCCTACAATGAGCAGTTCTTC.

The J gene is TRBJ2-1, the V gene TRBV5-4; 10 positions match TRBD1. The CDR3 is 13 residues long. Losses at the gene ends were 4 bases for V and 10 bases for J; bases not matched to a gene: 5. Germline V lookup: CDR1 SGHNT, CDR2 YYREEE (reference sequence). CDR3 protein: CASSLGQGLEQFF. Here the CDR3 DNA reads TGTGCCAGCAGCCTGGGACAGGGGTTGGAGCAGTTCTTC.

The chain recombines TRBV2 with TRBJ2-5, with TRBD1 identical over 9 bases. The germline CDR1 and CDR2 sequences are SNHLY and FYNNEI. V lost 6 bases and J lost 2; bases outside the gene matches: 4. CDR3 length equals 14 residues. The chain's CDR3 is CASRETGGQETQYF. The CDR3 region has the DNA TGTGCCAGCAGGGAGACAGGGGGTCAAGAGACCCAGTACTTC. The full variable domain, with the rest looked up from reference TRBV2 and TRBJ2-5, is EPEVTQTPSHQVTQMGQEVILRCVPISNHLYFYWYRQILGQKVEFLVSFYNNEISEKSEIFDDQFSVERPDGSNFTLKIRSTKLEDSAMYFCASRETGGQETQYFGPGTRLLVL.

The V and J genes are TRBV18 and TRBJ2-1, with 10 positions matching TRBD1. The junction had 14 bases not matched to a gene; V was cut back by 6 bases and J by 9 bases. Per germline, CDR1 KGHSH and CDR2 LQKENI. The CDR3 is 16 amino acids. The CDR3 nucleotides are TGTGCCAGCTCCCACACGGGGGACAGGGGAATGATTGAGCAGTTCTTC. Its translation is CASSHTGDRGMIEQFF.